The rows below give T cell receptor beta chains drawn from one sample of a study of long-term antiretroviral therapy in people with HIV. Sequencing was performed with immunoSEQ multiplex PCR; in TCRdb, only in-frame clones are kept and a portion is missing. In the table there are fewer than 30,000 clones, 75% to 90% of which are singletons. The input for sequencing was unsorted PBMCs, taken approximately 2.9 years after starting antiretroviral therapy. These receptors all stem from a young man with HIV. Both conserved end residues are part of each CDR3. D genes are given only for firm matches. Part of the rows lack a size; the others show once, few, many or a class for expanded clones.

size | J | V | D | CDR3 | DNA
NA | TRBJ2-1 | TRBV5-1 | TRBD2 | CASTLAGGREQFF | TGCGCCAGCACGCTAGCGGGAGGGCGTGAGCAGTTCTTC
NA | TRBJ2-1 | TRBV5-1 | NA | CASSYGQPRDEQFF | TGCGCCAGCAGCTACGGACAGCCCAGGGATGAGCAGTTCTTC
few | TRBJ1-2 | TRBV29-1 | NA | CSVSHGLIYGYTF | TGCAGCGTAAGCCACGGACTGATCTATGGCTACACCTTC
NA | TRBJ1-1 | TRBV6-5 | TRBD1 | CASSRDSKNTEAFF | TGTGCCAGCAGTAGGGACAGCAAGAACACTGAAGCTTTCTTT
NA | TRBJ2-3 | TRBV14 | NA | CASSQDQAGDSTDTQYF | TGTGCCAGCAGCCAAGATCAGGCAGGAGACAGCACAGATACGCAGTATTTT
few | TRBJ2-7 | TRBV7-3 | NA | CASSLTSATQNYEQYF | TGTGCCAGCAGCTTAACGAGCGCGACACAAAATTACGAGCAGTACTTC
NA | TRBJ1-6 | TRBV7-8 | NA | CASSLEIAPTLRGLHF | TGTGCCAGCAGCTTAGAGATCGCTCCAACCCTCCGGGGCCTCCACTTT
NA | TRBJ1-1 | TRBV14 | NA | CASSQNLRDGAFF | TGTGCCAGCAGCCAAAACCTCAGGGATGGCGCTTTCTTT
NA | TRBJ2-7 | TRBV11-2 | NA | CASSLEGRGAHEQYF | TGTGCCAGCAGCTTAGAAGGCAGGGGGGCCCACGAGCAGTACTTC
NA | TRBJ1-1 | TRBV7-2 | NA | CASSRNLNTEAFF | TGTGCCAGCAGCAGGAACCTGAACACTGAAGCTTTCTTT
NA | TRBJ1-1 | TRBV19 | NA | CASSQARTVNTEAFF | TGTGCCAGTAGCCAAGCGAGGACGGTGAACACTGAAGCTTTCTTT
once | TRBJ2-7 | TRBV27 | NA | CASSFSGPSYEQYF | TGTGCCAGCAGTTTTTCGGGACCCTCCTACGAGCAGTACTTC
NA | TRBJ1-4 | TRBV19 | TRBD1 | CASRGDRGGEKLFF | TGTGCCAGTAGAGGAGACAGGGGAGGCGAAAAACTGTTTTTT
once | TRBJ1-1 | TRBV7-9 | NA | CASSLVEGRSPEAFF | TGTGCCAGCAGCTTAGTTGAGGGGAGGAGCCCTGAAGCTTTCTTT
once | TRBJ1-5 | TRBV20-1 | NA | CSAALGPQHF | TGCAGTGCGGCCCTAGGGCCCCAGCATTTT
few | TRBJ1-5 | TRBV30 | NA | CAWSVRGSSNQPQHF | TGTGCCTGGAGTGTACGAGGGAGTAGCAATCAGCCCCAGCATTTT
NA | TRBJ1-5 | TRBV15 | NA | CATSLEGRQPQHF | TGTGCCACCAGTTTAGAGGGAAGGCAGCCCCAGCATTTT
few | TRBJ1-5 | TRBV5-4 | NA | CASSLGTDQPQHF | TGTGCCAGCAGCTTGGGCACTGATCAGCCCCAGCATTTT
NA | TRBJ1-4 | TRBV4-1 | NA | CASSQDRKGSQREKLFF | TGCGCCAGCAGCCAAGATCGGAAGGGGTCTCAGCGTGAAAAACTGTTTTTT
NA | TRBJ2-1 | TRBV18 | TRBD2 | CASSPRAGGSNEQFF | TGTGCCAGCTCACCACGTGCGGGAGGGAGCAATGAGCAGTTCTTC
NA | TRBJ2-7 | TRBV5-8 | NA | CASSPRVKYEQYF | TGTGCCAGCAGCCCTCGGGTTAAGTACGAGCAGTACTTC
NA | TRBJ2-7 | TRBV5-1 | NA | CASSPGGGGYEQYF | TGCGCCAGCAGCCCTGGTGGAGGGGGCTACGAGCAGTACTTC
NA | TRBJ2-4 | TRBV30 | TRBD1 | CAWGTGNGLAAKNIQYF | TGTGCCTGGGGGACAGGGAATGGCCTAGCAGCCAAAAACATTCAGTACTTC
few | TRBJ2-7 | TRBV7-6 | NA | CASSLNRADEQYF | TGTGCCAGCAGCTTGAATAGGGCGGACGAGCAGTACTTC
NA | TRBJ1-1 | TRBV19 | NA | CASSPKGAATNTEAFF | TGTGCCAGTAGCCCCAAAGGGGCGGCTACGAACACTGAAGCTTTCTTT
NA | TRBJ2-7 | TRBV7-8 | NA | CASSLNGNEQYF | TGTGCCAGCAGCTTAAATGGGAACGAGCAGTACTTC